The text below deals with one T cell receptor (beta chain). Its antigen remains unidentified. The treatment was: approximately nine-day PBMC culture with coronavirus spike peptide pools or control peptides (ViraFEST assay). This sample stems from a study of vaccination and CD4 T cells after COVID-19. As for the study in general: Post-vaccine sample collection happened at a median of approximately 10 weeks after dose two, ranging 14 to 241.

The study, taken as a whole, reports: The study found median SARS-CoV-2-reactive clonotypes rising from 21 to 38, not significantly.

CDR1 is MNHEY, CDR2 SMNVEV, per germline (reference sequence). This CDR3 spans 14 amino acids. Trimming cost V 5 bases and J 4 bases; bases outside gene matches: 6. Sequencing of the DNA from cultured CD4+ T cells was carried out with the Oncomine TCR Beta short-read assay. Using the QIAamp micro DNA kit, genomic DNA was extracted from the CD4+ T cells that had been cultured. One entry per CDR3 protein, called by TCRdb with MiXCR from the PCR reads. The sample has fewer than 8,000 distinct CDR3 sequences, 45% to 55% seen once. The sequenced sample consisted of CD4+ T cells from blood, cultured in vitro. The clonotype comes from a human donor who had recovered from COVID-19. V usage is TRBV27 and J usage is TRBJ1-2; TRBD1 agrees at 8 bases. CDR3 DNA sequence: TGTGCCAGCAGTCTCAAAACAGGGGGCTATGGCTACACCTTC. Encoded protein: CASSLKTGGYGYTF.